Below are 17 T cell receptor beta chains sequenced from a single sample in a study of T cells after yellow fever vaccination. TCRdb independently ran MiXCR on the 5' RACE reads; one entry per CDR3 protein. Of about 240,000 distinct CDR3 sequences listed, 6.5% to 8.5% are singletons. This specimen consisted of CD4+ T cells sorted from PBMCs, obtained 15 days after the yellow fever booster vaccination. The receptors shown here come from a man aged 30 to 45 who received the YFV17D yellow fever vaccine.

This clonotype was detected many times. The V and J genes are TRBV10-2 and TRBJ2-1; D may be TRBD1 or TRBD2 (5 bases each). CDR3 size: 16 residues. CDR1 and CDR2 from the germline V gene are WSHSY and SAAADI. V lost 3 bases and J 9 bases, leaving 21 bases between the germline ends. CDR3 coding DNA: TGCGCCAGCAGTGATCCTTCCGGGACCAGGGTGGGTGAGCAGTTCTTC. Protein sequence: CASSDPSGTRVGEQFF.

In this sample, this clonotype turned up many times. This rearrangement joins TRBV12-3 or TRBV12-4 to TRBJ2-3; D gene unclear. V was pared by 3 bases and J by 0 bases, with 7 bases between. This CDR3 spans 14 amino acids. CDR3 DNA: TGTGCCAGCAGTTTCGGAACTAGCACAGATACGCAGTATTTT. It translates to CASSFGTSTDTQYF.

The table lists this clonotype with a few counts. The CDR3 region has the DNA TGTGCCAGCAGCCACCCCGGGACAGGAAAAGAGACCCAGTACTTC. It codes for CASSHPGTGKETQYF. The J gene is TRBJ2-5, the V gene TRBV4-2; 8 bases map to TRBD1. J was trimmed by 3 bases and V by 3 bases; bases with no gene match: 6. Germline-derived CDR1 and CDR2 are LGHNA and YNFKEQ. CDR3 size: 15 residues.

The genes are TRBV20-1 and TRBJ1-5, with unresolved D. Germline CDR1 is DFQATT and CDR2 is SNEGSKA (reference sequence). Trimming removed 2 bases at V and 8 bases at J, with 22 bases between. This CDR3 contains 16 residues. The CDR3 sequence: CSARLRVTARDKPQHF. The DNA for the CDR3 is TGCAGTGCTAGATTACGGGTCACCGCGCGAGATAAGCCCCAGCATTTT.

This clonotype appeared many times. The V call is TRBV28, the J call TRBJ1-5; weak D call: TRBD1 (5 bases). This CDR3 contains 12 residues. Germline V gene data show CDR1 as MDHEN and CDR2 as SYDVKM. V was clipped by 2 bases and J by 6 bases, with 5 bases between them. In DNA form, the CDR3 reads TGTGCCAGCAGTTTAGGGGCTCAGCCCCAGCATTTT. Translated: CASSLGAQPQHF. Full variable domain (outside the CDR3, taken from reference TRBV28 and TRBJ1-5): DVKVTQSSRYLVKRTGEKVFLECVQDMDHENMFWYRQDPGLGLRLIYFSYDVKMKEKGDIPEGYSVSREKKERFSLILESASTNQTSMYLCASSLGAQPQHFGDGTRLSIL.

In its sample, this clonotype was seen a few times. Written as DNA, the CDR3 is TGTGCCAGTAGTGCCGGGACAAAGGGCACCTACGAGCAGTACTTC. It specifies CASSAGTKGTYEQYF. This sequence joins TRBV19 and TRBJ2-7; possible D gene TRBD1, 6 bases. The CDR3 extends over 15 amino acids. CDR1 and CDR2 from the germline V gene are LNHDA and SQIVND (reference sequence). V was shortened by 5 bases and J by 2 bases, with 16 bases between the two germline ends.

This clonotype was seen many times. The chain employs TRBV12-3 or TRBV12-4 and TRBJ2-1, with a tentative D call TRBD2 (6 bases). This CDR3 spans 11 amino acids. V lost 5 bases, J lost 14 bases, and 13 bases lay in between. The CDR3 here is CASSTSSIKFF. DNA of the CDR3: TGTGCCAGCAGTACTAGCAGCATTAAGTTCTTC.

A few counts support this clonotype. V gene TRBV20-1 combines with J gene TRBJ2-6; D is ambiguous. Trimming left V 4 bases short and J 0 bases short, with 16 bases between. Germline CDR1 and CDR2: DFQATT and SNEGSKA (reference sequence). This CDR3 region has 17 residues. The CDR3 sequence is CSATHSGVVSGANVLTF. CDR3 nucleotide sequence: TGCAGTGCTACCCATTCAGGTGTGGTCTCTGGGGCCAACGTCCTGACTTTC.

This clonotype was detected only a few times. This chain uses TRBV4-3 with TRBJ2-7; possible D gene TRBD1, 6 bases. Per germline, CDR1 LGHNA and CDR2 YSLEER. The V and J ends lost 0 bases and 4 bases respectively, with 10 bases between them. The CDR3 loop spans 14 amino acids. CDR3 sequence (DNA): TGCGCCAGCAGCCAAGATAAGGGGGAATACGAGCAGTACTTC. It translates to CASSQDKGEYEQYF.

This chain uses TRBV27 with TRBJ2-1; 10 bases are a match to TRBD2. Trimming took 8 bases from V and 9 from J; bases not matched to a gene: 16. Germline assignment: CDR1 MNHEY and CDR2 SMNVEV (reference sequence). The CDR3 totals 16 residues. The CDR3: CASSSPPLAGDIEQFF. CDR3 nucleotides: TGTGCCAGCTCTTCCCCCCCGCTAGCGGGAGACATTGAGCAGTTCTTC.

This chain links TRBV27 with TRBJ1-4; no reliable D call. V lost 6 bases, J lost 3 bases, and 14 bases lay in between. This CDR3 comprises 15 residues. In germline, CDR1 is MNHEY, CDR2 SMNVEV (reference sequence). The CDR3 is CASRLNGQSNEKLFF. The CDR3 DNA reads TGTGCCAGCAGACTGAACGGGCAGTCTAATGAAAAACTGTTTTTT.

Here the CDR3 reads CASSPTGRGAEAFF. CDR3 nucleotides: TGTGCCAGCAGCCCGACAGGGCGAGGCGCTGAAGCTTTCTTT. The chain recombines TRBV7-9 with TRBJ1-1, with 7 bases lining up with TRBD1. The V gene end was trimmed by 5 bases and the J gene end by 6 bases; junction bases not matched to a gene: 9. Germline lookup yields CDR1 SEHNR and CDR2 FQNEAQ (reference sequence). The CDR3 runs 14 residues.

This clonotype has just a few counts. V is TRBV20-1 and J is TRBJ2-3; 7 bases agree with TRBD1. CDR1 is DFQATT and CDR2 is SNEGSKA in the germline V gene (reference sequence). J gave up 5 bases and V 7 bases, and 3 bases lay outside the gene matches. The CDR3 sequence is 11 residues long. CDR3 sequence: CSGYRGDTQYF. Written as DNA, the CDR3 is TGCAGTGGATACAGGGGAGATACGCAGTATTTT.

This chain connects TRBV18 to TRBJ2-1; 7 bases match TRBD2. The ends lost 1 base at V and 5 bases at J; junction bases unmatched: 11. The germline gives CDR1 KGHSH, CDR2 LQKENI. This CDR3 has 17 residues. The CDR3 coding sequence is TGTGCCAGCTCACCACAACCCGGGGCTAGCGGCGACAATGAGCAGTTCTTC. Protein: CASSPQPGASGDNEQFF.

The sample holds a few counts of this clonotype. The chain employs TRBV30 and TRBJ2-3, with D hard to call. The V end lost 0 bases, the J end lost 2 bases, and 12 bases lay between the germline ends. The germline V gene encodes CDR1 GTSNPN and CDR2 SVGIG (reference sequence). The CDR3 is 15 residues long. CDR3 sequence (DNA): TGTGCCTGGAGTGTACAAGGCGGTATCACAGATACGCAGTATTTT. Translating gives CAWSVQGGITDTQYF.

The chain uses TRBV9 and TRBJ2-3; TRBD1 aligns across 8 bases. Germline assignment: CDR1 SGDLS and CDR2 YYNGEE. The junction had 4 bases not matched to a gene; V was cut back by 0 bases and J by 1 base. The CDR3 has 16 amino acids. The CDR3 loop reads CASSVGRGQGTDTQYF. The DNA of the CDR3 is TGTGCCAGCAGCGTAGGAAGGGGACAGGGCACAGATACGCAGTATTTT.

This clonotype was seen at least ten times. This chain links TRBV4-3 with TRBJ1-3; no clear D. CDR1 is LGHNA and CDR2 is YSLEER in the germline V gene. The CDR3 is made up of 15 amino acids. The V end lost 0 bases, the J end lost 2 bases, and 8 bases lay between the germline ends. Here the CDR3 reads CASSQDWTTGNTIYF. DNA for the CDR3: TGCGCCAGCAGCCAAGACTGGACTACTGGAAACACCATATATTTT.